Below are 27 T cell receptor beta chains sequenced from a single sample in a study of blood T cell repertoires in COVID-19. The table came from immunoSEQ multiplex PCR; TCRdb's copy has only in-frame clones and leaves some out. Of some 530,000 clones listed, roughly 88% are singletons. The sample consisted of peripheral blood. All receptors come from a human donor in a cohort sampled during active COVID-19.

The chain combines TRBV9 with TRBJ2-7; D gene uncertain. V gave up 0 bases and J gave up 0 bases, with 4 bases separating them. Germline loops: CDR1 SGDLS, CDR2 YYNGEE. CDR3 size: 13 residues. The CDR3 loop is CASSVALSYEQYF. In nucleotides, the CDR3 is TGTGCCAGCAGCGTAGCCCTCTCCTACGAGCAGTACTTC.

The chain employs TRBV18 and TRBJ2-7; 10 positions match TRBD1. This CDR3 has 14 residues. Germline V gene sequence: CDR1 KGHSH, CDR2 LQKENI. Losses at the gene ends were 3 bases for V and 2 bases for J; bases not matched to a gene: 1. CDR3 residues: CASSPDRGPYEQYF. The DNA of the CDR3 is TGTGCCAGCTCACCTGACAGGGGGCCCTACGAGCAGTACTTC.

The chain links TRBV27 to TRBJ2-2; TRBD1 agrees at 7 bases. Germline-derived CDR1 and CDR2 are MNHEY and SMNVEV (reference sequence). The CDR3 totals 14 residues. Trimming cost V 5 bases and J 7 bases; bases outside gene matches: 7. The CDR3 bases are TGTGCCAGCAGTACCATAGGGGGCGGCGGGGAGCTGTTTTTT. This translates into CASSTIGGGGELFF.

J is TRBJ2-2 and V is TRBV7-3; D is unclear. The CDR3 sequence is 15 residues long. Germline assignment: CDR1 SGHTA and CDR2 FQGTGA. Trimming left V 8 bases short and J 5 bases short, with 18 bases between. The CDR3 sequence is CASGGPRSGTGELFF. CDR3 nucleotide sequence: TGTGCCAGCGGCGGCCCCCGGAGTGGGACCGGGGAGCTGTTTTTT.

J is TRBJ1-2 and V is TRBV7-2; D ambiguous. Germline CDR1 and CDR2: SGHTA and FQGNSA. V lost 8 bases and J 0 bases, leaving 4 bases between the germline ends. The CDR3 has 11 amino acids. The chain's CDR3 is CASRANYGYTF. The CDR3 nucleotides read TGTGCCAGCCGGGCTAACTATGGCTACACCTTC.

Details on this clone: Other DNA sequences in the sample encode the same CDR3. The genes are TRBV19 and TRBJ1-5; 9 nucleotides agree with TRBD1. From germline, CDR1 is LNHDA and CDR2 SQIVND (reference sequence). The V gene end was trimmed by 3 bases and the J gene end by 2 bases; junction bases not matched to a gene: 8. The CDR3 consists of 17 residues. The CDR3 region has the DNA TGTGCCAGTAGTATCCCAGGACAGGGGCGAGGCAATCAGCCCCAGCATTTT. Translated, it gives CASSIPGQGRGNQPQHF.

V gene TRBV2 combines with J gene TRBJ2-3; D is ambiguous. V lost 4 bases, J lost 8 bases, and 13 bases lay in between. This CDR3 is built from 13 residues. CDR1 is SNHLY, CDR2 FYNNEI, per germline. The CDR3: CASSGSSRGTQYF. Written as DNA, the CDR3 is TGTGCCAGCAGTGGGTCCTCCCGAGGTACGCAGTATTTT.

The J gene is TRBJ2-3, the V gene TRBV11-2, with 10 bases aligning to TRBD2. Germline assignment: CDR1 SGHAT and CDR2 FQNNGV. There are 17 residues in the CDR3. The V and J ends lost 5 bases and 1 base, in that order; junction bases with no gene match: 9. The CDR3 coding sequence is TGTGCCAGCAGCGACGAGCGGGAGGGTGTCGGCACAGATACGCAGTATTTT. Translated, it gives CASSDEREGVGTDTQYF.

In this sample, this clone turned up a few times. V usage is TRBV5-8 and J usage is TRBJ2-4; 13 bases agree with TRBD2. V lost 5 bases to trimming and J lost 6 bases; unmatched junction nucleotides: 5. Per germline, CDR1 SGHTS and CDR2 YDEGEE. This CDR3 contains 15 residues. In nucleotides, the CDR3 is TGTGCCAGCAGGCGGGGACTAGCGGGATTAAACATTCAGTACTTC. It is translated as CASRRGLAGLNIQYF.

The J gene is TRBJ1-5, the V gene TRBV2, with D tentatively TRBD1 (5 bases). The length of the CDR3 is 15 residues. Germline V gene lookup returns CDR1 SNHLY and CDR2 FYNNEI. Trimming removed 7 bases from V and 2 bases from J, with 15 bases in between. In nucleotides, the CDR3 is TGTGCCAGCACCAGGTCGGGGGGAGGCAATCAGCCCCAGCATTTT. Translated, it gives CASTRSGGGNQPQHF.

This rearrangement joins TRBV7-2 to TRBJ1-3, with D unresolved. V gave up 7 bases and J gave up 4 bases, with 11 bases separating them. The CDR3 covers 13 residues. CDR1 is SGHTA, CDR2 FQGNSA, per germline. The CDR3 sequence is CASTSGQGNTIYF. The CDR3 DNA reads TGTGCCAGCACCTCGGGTCAGGGAAACACCATATATTTT. The entire variable domain, with the rest obtained from reference TRBV7-2 and TRBJ1-3, is as follows: GAGVSQSPSNKVTEKGKDVELRCDPISGHTALYWYRQSLGQGLEFLIYFQGNSAPDKSGLPSDRFSAERTGGSVSTLTIQRTQQEDSAVYLCASTSGQGNTIYFGEGSWLTVV.

The J gene is TRBJ2-3, the V gene TRBV19; a weak D match, TRBD1 (6 bases). The germline gives CDR1 LNHDA, CDR2 SQIVND (reference sequence). Trimming cost V 8 bases and J 2 bases, with 11 bases left between them. This CDR3 spans 13 amino acids. The DNA for the CDR3 is TGTGCCAGTGGTCAGGGGTCCACAGATACGCAGTATTTT. Encoded protein: CASGQGSTDTQYF.

The J gene is TRBJ2-3, the V gene TRBV4-3; 7 nucleotides line up with TRBD2. The CDR3 totals 14 residues. CDR1 is LGHNA and CDR2 is YSLEER in the germline V gene. Trimming removed 4 bases from V and 6 bases from J; junction bases left unmatched: 7. The CDR3 DNA follows: TGCGCCAGCAGCCGCCACACTAGCGCGGATACGCAGTATTTT. Translated: CASSRHTSADTQYF.

The rearrangement links TRBV7-2 to TRBJ1-5; D is perhaps TRBD1 (5 bases). Looked up from germline, CDR1 is SGHTA and CDR2 is FQGNSA. This CDR3 comprises 13 residues. Trimming left V 3 bases short and J 7 bases short, with 10 bases between. Here the CDR3 reads CASSLTAVQPQHF. The DNA of the CDR3 is TGTGCCAGCAGCTTGACAGCAGTCCAGCCCCAGCATTTT.

The V call is TRBV18, the J call TRBJ1-2; the D gene is possibly TRBD1 (5 bases). Germline assignment: CDR1 KGHSH and CDR2 LQKENI. The V end lost 3 bases, the J end lost 4 bases, and 18 bases lay between the germline ends. The CDR3 is 16 residues long. CDR3 sequence reads: CASSPGGAKHFYGYTF. Written as DNA, the CDR3 is TGTGCCAGCTCACCGGGGGGAGCCAAGCACTTCTATGGCTACACCTTC.

V gene TRBV29-1 combines with J gene TRBJ2-2; 14 nucleotides align to TRBD2. Germline V lookup: CDR1 SQVTM, CDR2 ANQGSEA. V shed 6 bases, J shed 4 bases, and the junction held 7 bases outside the gene matches. The CDR3 totals 16 residues. The CDR3 is CSVRGLAGAGTGELFF. The CDR3 nucleotides read TGCAGCGTGAGGGGACTAGCGGGAGCTGGCACCGGGGAGCTGTTTTTT.

The chain couples TRBV7-9 to TRBJ1-5; D is ambiguous. The CDR3 covers 13 residues. V was clipped by 5 bases and J by 8 bases, with 13 bases between them. In germline, CDR1 is SEHNR, CDR2 FQNEAQ (reference sequence). CDR3 DNA: TGTGCCAGCAGCCCAAAGTCCGGGGAGCCCCAGCATTTT. Its protein product is CASSPKSGEPQHF.

This clone was picked up a small number of times. The chain uses TRBV6-6 and TRBJ1-6; D is undetermined. Germline assignment: CDR1 MNHNY and CDR2 SVGAGI (reference sequence). Deletions cut 0 bases from V and 2 bases from J, with 2 bases between. The CDR3 is made up of 14 amino acids. The CDR3 region is CASSYSTYNSPLHF. The CDR3 DNA reads as TGTGCCAGCAGTTACTCTACCTATAATTCACCCCTCCACTTT.

The chain uses TRBV7-2 and TRBJ1-4; 12 bases agree with TRBD1. The germline gives CDR1 SGHTA, CDR2 FQGNSA. This CDR3 region has 15 residues. Unmatched junction bases numbered 7, after V lost 4 bases and J lost 10 bases. CDR3 DNA sequence: TGTGCCAGCAGCTCCGCCGGGACAGGGGGCGGAAAACTGTTTTTT. Residues: CASSSAGTGGGKLFF.

This clone occurred a few times. J is TRBJ1-5 and V is TRBV15; TRBD1 might be the D (6 bases). The V gene lost 4 bases and the J gene lost 0 bases, with 13 bases spanning the gap. The CDR3 runs to 16 residues. The germline V gene has CDR1 LNHNV and CDR2 YYDKDF (reference sequence). The CDR3 DNA reads TGTGCCACCAGCATCCTACAGGGAAATAGCAATCAGCCCCAGCATTTT. As protein: CATSILQGNSNQPQHF. Full variable domain (outside the CDR3, taken from reference TRBV15 and TRBJ1-5): DAMVIQNPRYQVTQFGKPVTLSCSQTLNHNVMYWYQQKSSQAPKLLFHYYDKDFNNEADTPDNFQSRRPNTSFCFLDIRSPGLGDTAMYLCATSILQGNSNQPQHFGDGTRLSIL.

V usage is TRBV7-2 and J usage is TRBJ1-2; a weak D match, TRBD1 (6 bases). The V gene lost 1 base and the J gene lost 8 bases, with 20 bases spanning the gap. The CDR3 consists of 16 residues. Germline assignment: CDR1 SGHTA and CDR2 FQGNSA. The CDR3 reads CASSLGQLGAARGYTF. In DNA, the CDR3 is TGTGCCAGCAGCTTAGGCCAACTGGGGGCAGCGAGAGGCTACACCTTC.

CDR3 coding DNA: TGTGCCAGCAGTTTCGGGAGGGACACTGAAGCTTTCTTT. Its translation is CASSFGRDTEAFF. This rearrangement joins TRBV28 to TRBJ1-1; D is ambiguous. Germline assignment: CDR1 MDHEN and CDR2 SYDVKM. V lost 3 bases, J lost 3 bases, and 8 bases lay in between. The CDR3 sequence is 13 residues long.

The chain employs TRBV4-3 and TRBJ2-6; D not certain. The CDR3 runs to 14 residues. CDR1 and CDR2 from the germline V gene are LGHNA and YSLEER. V lost 0 bases to trimming and J lost 2 bases, with 2 bases between them. The CDR3 protein is CASSQDTGANVLTF. The DNA of the CDR3 is TGCGCCAGCAGCCAAGATACTGGGGCCAACGTCCTGACTTTC.

V gene TRBV5-4 combines with J gene TRBJ2-1; 14 bases line up with TRBD2. V lost 6 bases to trimming and J lost 8 bases; unmatched junction nucleotides: 7. Germline lookup yields CDR1 SGHNT and CDR2 YYREEE (reference sequence). CDR3 size: 15 residues. CDR3 nucleotide sequence: TGTGCCAGCACCGAGGGACTAGCGGGAGCATATGAGCAGTTCTTC. Protein: CASTEGLAGAYEQFF.

The chain joins TRBV9 to TRBJ1-1; D is undetermined. The germline V and J ends were trimmed by 0 bases and 2 bases, with 14 bases remaining between them. This CDR3 region has 16 residues. Germline V gene data show CDR1 as SGDLS and CDR2 as YYNGEE. CDR3 nucleotides: TGTGCCAGCAGCGTAGGGGCGGGAAGGATAAACACTGAAGCTTTCTTT. It codes for CASSVGAGRINTEAFF.

The chain links TRBV9 to TRBJ2-2; possibly TRBD1 for D (6 bases). CDR1 and CDR2 from the germline V gene are SGDLS and YYNGEE. CDR3 size: 15 residues. The germline V and J ends were trimmed by 3 bases and 5 bases, with 14 bases remaining between them. CDR3: CASSARTEPTGELFF. CDR3 DNA: TGTGCCAGCAGCGCCCGGACAGAGCCTACCGGGGAGCTGTTTTTT.

CDR3 region: CASSIWTGGSDTQYF. The CDR3 nucleotides read TGTGCCAGTAGTATATGGACAGGAGGGTCTGATACGCAGTATTTT. The V call is TRBV19, the J call TRBJ2-3; possibly TRBD1 for D (7 bases). The V gene lost 2 bases and the J gene lost 6 bases, with 15 bases spanning the gap. Germline CDR1 reads LNHDA; CDR2 reads SQIVND (reference sequence). There are 15 residues in the CDR3.